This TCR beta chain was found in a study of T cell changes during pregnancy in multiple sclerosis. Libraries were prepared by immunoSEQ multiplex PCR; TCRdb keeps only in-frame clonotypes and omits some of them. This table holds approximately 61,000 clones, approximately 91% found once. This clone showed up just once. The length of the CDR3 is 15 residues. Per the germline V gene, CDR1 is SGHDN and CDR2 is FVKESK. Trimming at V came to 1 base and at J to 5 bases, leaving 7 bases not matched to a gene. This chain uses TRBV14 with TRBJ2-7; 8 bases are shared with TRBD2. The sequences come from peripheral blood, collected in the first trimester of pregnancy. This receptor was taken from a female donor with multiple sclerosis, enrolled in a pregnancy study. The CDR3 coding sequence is TGTGCCAGCAGCCAAGTGAGCGGGAGTAACCACGAGCAGTACTTC. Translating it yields CASSQVSGSNHEQYF.